The 8 T cell receptor beta chains below all came from one sample that was sequenced in a study of cytotoxic CD8 clonotypes in ibrutinib-treated CLL. This table comes from immunoSEQ multiplex PCR, and its TCRdb copy is limited to in-frame clones, with some not included. This table holds 150,000 or so clones, 81% found once. Sequences were derived from PBMCs, sampled after 12 months of ibrutinib treatment. The receptors were gathered from a human donor with chronic lymphocytic leukemia.

The rearrangement links TRBV6-1 to TRBJ2-4; D not resolved. The CDR3 spans 15 residues. Germline loops: CDR1 MNHNS, CDR2 SASEGT. Trimming took off 5 bases at V and 1 base at J, with 12 bases between the two ends. The CDR3 DNA follows: TGTGCCAGCAGTATTATACGGGCTGCCAAAAACATTCAGTACTTC. Translating it yields CASSIIRAAKNIQYF.

The J gene is TRBJ1-1, the V gene TRBV30; D is undetermined. The CDR3 length is 12 residues. Germline V gene sequence: CDR1 GTSNPN, CDR2 SVGIG (reference sequence). Trimming took off 5 bases at V and 4 bases at J, with 11 bases between the two ends. This CDR3 is CAWARESTEAFF. CDR3 DNA sequence: TGTGCCTGGGCCCGGGAGTCCACTGAAGCTTTCTTT.

This chain connects TRBV11-2 to TRBJ2-7, with D tentatively TRBD1 or TRBD2 (5 bases each). Trimming took 5 bases from V and 3 from J, leaving 14 bases between them. This CDR3 has 14 residues. The germline gives CDR1 SGHAT, CDR2 FQNNGV. For the CDR3, the DNA is TGTGCCAGCAGCCCCCGGGACGGCTTCTACGAGCAGTACTTC. As protein: CASSPRDGFYEQYF.

The chain is built from TRBV7-9 and TRBJ2-5; 10 nucleotides match TRBD1. The germline V gene has CDR1 SEHNR and CDR2 FQNEAQ (reference sequence). This CDR3 spans 13 amino acids. V dropped 8 bases and J dropped 3; count of bases not matched to a gene: 3. The CDR3 reads CASGDRGKETQYF. The CDR3 DNA follows: TGTGCCAGCGGGGACAGGGGTAAAGAGACCCAGTACTTC.

This clone came up a few times. The chain has TRBV21-1 and TRBJ1-2; the table assigns TRBD1, which was not confirmed against the DNA. TRBV21-1 is noted as a pseudogene. The CDR3 length is 17 residues. CDR3 in DNA: TGTGCCAGCAGCCCCCGGGACAGGGGGTTCCCTAACTATGGCTACACCTTC. Its translation is CASSPRDRGFPNYGYTF.

The V gene is TRBV7-2, the J gene TRBJ2-7; 8 bases line up with TRBD1. CDR1 and CDR2 from the germline V gene are SGHTA and FQGNSA. CDR3 length equals 14 residues. The V gene end was trimmed by 5 bases and the J gene end by 6 bases; junction bases not matched to a gene: 9. The CDR3: CASSRGQGLGEQYF. As DNA, the CDR3 is TGTGCCAGCAGCCGCGGACAGGGCCTGGGCGAGCAGTACTTC.

This clone was seen many times. V gene TRBV2 combines with J gene TRBJ1-2, with TRBD1 as a possible D gene (6 bases). The CDR3 is 13 residues long. Germline V gives CDR1 SNHLY, CDR2 FYNNEI. Trimming took off 6 bases at V and 1 base at J, with 9 bases between the two ends. The CDR3 nucleotides are TGTGCCAGCAGCCCGGACAGTAACTATGGCTACACCTTC. Its translation: CASSPDSNYGYTF.

The V call is TRBV28, the J call TRBJ2-3; D call uncertain. Germline V gene data show CDR1 as MDHEN and CDR2 as SYDVKM. Between the trimmed V and J ends, which lost 5 bases and 8 bases, there was a span of 14 bases. The CDR3 length is 13 residues. CDR3 DNA sequence: TGTGCCAGCAGTCAACCCTCACCAAGTACGCAGTATTTT. Translated, it gives CASSQPSPSTQYF.